What follows are 3 T cell receptor beta chains derived from one specimen sequenced in a study of T cells in Graves' hyperthyroidism and ophthalmopathy. Researchers amplified the TCR beta CDR3 regions from RNA transcripts. First-round RT-PCR targeting the TCR CDR3 was performed with the HTBI primer set. TCRdb called the multiplex PCR reads again in MiXCR, with one record for every CDR3 protein. The sample includes some 620,000 distinct CDR3 sequences, around 15% of them seen just once. Sample: blood. The receptors stem from a woman in her twenties or thirties with Graves' hyperthyroidism.

The V call is TRBV29-1, the J call TRBJ1-1, with D tentatively TRBD1 (6 bases). The CDR3 extends over 14 amino acids. V lost 3 bases and J lost 1, with 12 bases in between. Germline loops: CDR1 SQVTM, CDR2 ANQGSEA. The CDR3 region is CSVDRGATNTEAFF. DNA for the CDR3: TGCAGCGTTGATAGGGGGGCTACGAACACTGAAGCTTTCTTT.

In its sample, this clonotype was seen a few times. A much larger clone lies a single base off, so this may be a read error. The chain has TRBV28 and TRBJ2-7; D gene ambiguous. The CDR3 extends over 12 amino acids. Trimming removed 6 bases from V and 9 bases from J, with 15 bases in between. From germline, CDR1 is MDHEN and CDR2 SYDVKM. The CDR3 reads CASSPTRRRQYF. The CDR3, as DNA: TGTGCCAGCAGCCCGACCAGACGCCGGCAGTACTTC.

Ten or more counts support this clonotype. The chain is built from TRBV20-1 and TRBJ2-5; 8 positions match TRBD1. The length of the CDR3 is 12 residues. The V and J ends lost 6 bases and 2 bases, in that order; junction bases with no gene match: 2. The germline V gene encodes CDR1 DFQATT and CDR2 SNEGSKA (reference sequence). The CDR3 region is CSADRAQETQYF. CDR3 sequence (DNA): TGCAGTGCGGACAGGGCGCAAGAGACCCAGTACTTC.